This TCR beta chain is drawn from a study of response to subunit inactivated influenza vaccine. CDR1 and CDR2 from the germline V gene are SGHRS and YFSETQ. The CDR3 extends over 15 amino acids. With 0 bases removed from V and 0 bases from J, the gap between germline ends came to 8 bases. Study-level findings and limits: Authors suggested each seasonal influenza vaccination recruits few new T cells.

Using its own MiXCR run on the RT-PCR reads, TCRdb lists one record per CDR3 protein. The sample holds over 650,000 distinct CDR3 sequences, under 20% seen once. This clonotype was found many times. Its antigen is undetermined. The V gene is TRBV5-1, the J gene TRBJ2-3, with no clear D. Sample: PBMCs from blood, taken about 5 days after vaccination. The TCR comes from a man aged 50-60 years who received an inactivated influenza vaccine. CDR3 region: CASSLDWPSTDTQYF. CDR3 bases: TGCGCCAGCAGCTTGGACTGGCCTAGCACAGATACGCAGTATTTT.